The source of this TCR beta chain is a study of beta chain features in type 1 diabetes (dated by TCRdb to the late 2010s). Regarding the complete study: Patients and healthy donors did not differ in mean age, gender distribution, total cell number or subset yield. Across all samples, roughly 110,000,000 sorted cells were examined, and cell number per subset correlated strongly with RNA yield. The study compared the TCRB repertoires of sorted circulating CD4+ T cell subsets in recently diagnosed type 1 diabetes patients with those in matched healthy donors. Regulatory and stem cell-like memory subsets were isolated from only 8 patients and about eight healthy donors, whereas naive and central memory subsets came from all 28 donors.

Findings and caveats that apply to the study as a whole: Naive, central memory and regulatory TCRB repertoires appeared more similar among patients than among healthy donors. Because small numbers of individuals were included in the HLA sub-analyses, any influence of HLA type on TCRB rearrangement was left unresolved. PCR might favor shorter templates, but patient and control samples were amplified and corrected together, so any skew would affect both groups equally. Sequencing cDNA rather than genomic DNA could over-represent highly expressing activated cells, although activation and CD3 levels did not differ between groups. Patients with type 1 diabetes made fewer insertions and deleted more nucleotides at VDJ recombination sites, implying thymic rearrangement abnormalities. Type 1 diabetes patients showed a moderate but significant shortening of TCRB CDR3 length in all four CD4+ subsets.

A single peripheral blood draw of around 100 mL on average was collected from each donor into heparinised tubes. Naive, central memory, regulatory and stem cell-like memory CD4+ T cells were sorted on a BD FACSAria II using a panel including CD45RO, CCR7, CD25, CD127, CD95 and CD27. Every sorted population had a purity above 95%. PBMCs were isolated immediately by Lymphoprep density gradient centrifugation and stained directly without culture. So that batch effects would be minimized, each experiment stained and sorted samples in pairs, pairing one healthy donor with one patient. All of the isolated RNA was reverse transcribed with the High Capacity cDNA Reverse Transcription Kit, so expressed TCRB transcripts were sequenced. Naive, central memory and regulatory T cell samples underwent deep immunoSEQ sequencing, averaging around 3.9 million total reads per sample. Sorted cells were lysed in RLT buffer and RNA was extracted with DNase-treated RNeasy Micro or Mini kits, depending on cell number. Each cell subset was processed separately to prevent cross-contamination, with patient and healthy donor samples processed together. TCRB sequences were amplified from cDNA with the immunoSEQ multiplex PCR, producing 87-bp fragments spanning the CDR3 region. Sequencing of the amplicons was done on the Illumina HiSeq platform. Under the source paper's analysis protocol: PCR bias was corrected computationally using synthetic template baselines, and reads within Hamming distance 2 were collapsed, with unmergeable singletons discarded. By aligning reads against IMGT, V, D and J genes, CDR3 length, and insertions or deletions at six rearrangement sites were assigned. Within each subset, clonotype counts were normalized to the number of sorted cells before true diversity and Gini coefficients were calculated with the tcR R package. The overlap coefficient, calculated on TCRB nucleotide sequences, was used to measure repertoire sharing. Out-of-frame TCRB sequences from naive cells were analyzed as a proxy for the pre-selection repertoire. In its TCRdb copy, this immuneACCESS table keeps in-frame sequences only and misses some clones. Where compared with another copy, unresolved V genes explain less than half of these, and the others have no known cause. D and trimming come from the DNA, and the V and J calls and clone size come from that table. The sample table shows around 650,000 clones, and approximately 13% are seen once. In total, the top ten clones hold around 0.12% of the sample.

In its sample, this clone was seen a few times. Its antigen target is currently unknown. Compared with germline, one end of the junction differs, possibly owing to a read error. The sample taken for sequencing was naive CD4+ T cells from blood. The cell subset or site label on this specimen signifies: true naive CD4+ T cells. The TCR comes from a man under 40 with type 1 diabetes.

This receptor carries the CDR3 CASSLFPGQGENEQYF. The nucleotide sequence is TGTGCTAGCAGCTTATTCCCGGGACAGGGAGAAAACGAGCAGTACTTC. The chain links TRBV7-7 with TRBJ2-7; TRBD1 aligns with 9 central bases. There are 16 amino acids in the CDR3, from cysteine to phenylalanine inclusive. The entry retains the CDR3 DNA only, 48 bases that are in frame from base 1. CDR1 and CDR2, looked up from the germline V gene (reference sequence), are SSHAT and FNYEAQ.